This TCR beta chain was recovered during a study of human T cells and chemical hapten exposure. Whole-study findings and limits: No shift was seen in TCRs above 1 in 1000 frequency with DPC sensitization.

The CDR3 contains 13 residues. The germline V gene has CDR1 SGHDN and CDR2 FVKESK. The V end was cut by 2 bases, the J end by 4 bases, with 9 bases between. This clonotype was counted a few times. Its antigen is undetermined. Possible read error: a much larger clone is one base away. TCRdb re-derived calls from the 5' RACE reads in MiXCR, one entry per CDR3 protein. Among some 150,000 distinct CDR3 sequences listed, about 4.3% were seen once. Total RNA extraction was carried out from unfractionated whole blood. V is TRBV14 and J is TRBJ2-7, with D perhaps being TRBD1 or TRBD2 (5 bases each). The TCR was taken from a female donor in good health. In DNA, the CDR3 is TGTGCCAGCAGCCAATGTGGGGGTTACGAGCAGTACTTC. It translates to CASSQCGGYEQYF. The full variable domain, its missing parts supplied by reference TRBV14 and TRBJ2-7, is EAGVTQFPSHSVIEKGQTVTLRCDPISGHDNLYWYRRVMGKEIKFLLHFVKESKQDESGMPNNRFLAERTGGTYSTLKVQPAELEDSGVYFCASSQCGGYEQYFGPGTRLTVT.